This paragraph reports one T cell receptor beta chain. Its antigen is currently unknown. Here immunoSEQ multiplex PCR was the method, and the copy in TCRdb shows in-frame clones only, minus some. This sample carries under 15,000 clones, over 65% of them seen once, and the ten largest clones take about 8.6%. This record belongs to a study of tumor-infiltrating lymphocytes in localized non-small cell lung cancer. At the level of the study: Several tumor histologies, both smoking statuses, and some post-neoadjuvant chemotherapy samples were included. From each patient, both tumor and uninvolved lung, non-adjacent to tumor, were sampled. Study results and limitations: Available tissue quantity limited TCR sequencing to a patient subset. Recurrence-free survival showed no association with tumor T-cell fraction.

The trim removed 4 bases at V and 2 bases at J, leaving 5 bases unmatched. The germline gives CDR1 KGHSH, CDR2 LQKENI. The CDR3 extends over 15 amino acids. This chain uses TRBV18 with TRBJ2-7, with 10 bases that match TRBD2. Sequences were obtained from lung tumor tissue. The receptor's source is a human donor with non-small cell lung cancer. The CDR3 DNA is TGTGCCAGCTCACGAATAGCGGGAGGTACCTACGAGCAGTACTTC. Protein sequence: CASSRIAGGTYEQYF.